A single sample gave rise to the 3 T cell receptor beta chains below, sequenced in a study of regulatory T cells in long-lasting Graves disease. Stated time point: persistent/refractory GD, antithyroid drugs over 5 years with positive TRAb. The TCR library used RNA extracted from PBMCs. iRepertoire HTBI primers and Arm-PCR of CDR3 regions built TCR beta libraries. TCRdb used MiXCR to reprocess the multiplex PCR reads, holding one entry per CDR3 protein. The repertoire consists of 350,000 to 450,000 distinct CDR3 sequences, with roughly 20% occurring once and the leading ten covering less than 25%. This sample comprised peripheral blood mononuclear cells (PBMCs), obtained when the disease was refractory, from a patient treated with antithyroid drugs. These receptors originate from a female donor with Graves disease.

V and J are TRBV24-1 and TRBJ2-2; 9 bases map to TRBD2. The germline CDR1 and CDR2 sequences are KGHDR and SFDVKD. The CDR3 has 15 residues. J was trimmed by 4 bases and V by 6 bases; bases with no gene match: 5. The CDR3 DNA sequence: TGTGCCACCAGTTTAGCGGGAGCGGGCACCGGGGAGCTGTTTTTT. This codes for CATSLAGAGTGELFF.

This clonotype was detected many times. The chain is built from TRBV28 and TRBJ2-5; TRBD2 matches 8 bases. The ends lost 5 bases at V and 4 bases at J; junction bases unmatched: 12. Germline V CDR1 and CDR2: MDHEN, SYDVKM. The CDR3 extends over 16 amino acids. The CDR3, as DNA: TGTGCCAGCAGTGCCCTATTAGCGGGAAAGGGAGAGACCCAGTACTTC. Encoded protein: CASSALLAGKGETQYF.

The V call is TRBV3-1, the J call TRBJ1-1; 8 nucleotides align to TRBD1. Unmatched junction bases numbered 3, after V lost 3 bases and J lost 3 bases. Looked up from germline, CDR1 is LGHDT and CDR2 is YNNKEL (reference sequence). CDR3 length: 14 residues. CDR3 sequence reads: CASSHLQGDTEAFF. The CDR3 nucleotides read TGTGCCAGCAGCCACCTACAGGGGGACACTGAAGCTTTCTTT.